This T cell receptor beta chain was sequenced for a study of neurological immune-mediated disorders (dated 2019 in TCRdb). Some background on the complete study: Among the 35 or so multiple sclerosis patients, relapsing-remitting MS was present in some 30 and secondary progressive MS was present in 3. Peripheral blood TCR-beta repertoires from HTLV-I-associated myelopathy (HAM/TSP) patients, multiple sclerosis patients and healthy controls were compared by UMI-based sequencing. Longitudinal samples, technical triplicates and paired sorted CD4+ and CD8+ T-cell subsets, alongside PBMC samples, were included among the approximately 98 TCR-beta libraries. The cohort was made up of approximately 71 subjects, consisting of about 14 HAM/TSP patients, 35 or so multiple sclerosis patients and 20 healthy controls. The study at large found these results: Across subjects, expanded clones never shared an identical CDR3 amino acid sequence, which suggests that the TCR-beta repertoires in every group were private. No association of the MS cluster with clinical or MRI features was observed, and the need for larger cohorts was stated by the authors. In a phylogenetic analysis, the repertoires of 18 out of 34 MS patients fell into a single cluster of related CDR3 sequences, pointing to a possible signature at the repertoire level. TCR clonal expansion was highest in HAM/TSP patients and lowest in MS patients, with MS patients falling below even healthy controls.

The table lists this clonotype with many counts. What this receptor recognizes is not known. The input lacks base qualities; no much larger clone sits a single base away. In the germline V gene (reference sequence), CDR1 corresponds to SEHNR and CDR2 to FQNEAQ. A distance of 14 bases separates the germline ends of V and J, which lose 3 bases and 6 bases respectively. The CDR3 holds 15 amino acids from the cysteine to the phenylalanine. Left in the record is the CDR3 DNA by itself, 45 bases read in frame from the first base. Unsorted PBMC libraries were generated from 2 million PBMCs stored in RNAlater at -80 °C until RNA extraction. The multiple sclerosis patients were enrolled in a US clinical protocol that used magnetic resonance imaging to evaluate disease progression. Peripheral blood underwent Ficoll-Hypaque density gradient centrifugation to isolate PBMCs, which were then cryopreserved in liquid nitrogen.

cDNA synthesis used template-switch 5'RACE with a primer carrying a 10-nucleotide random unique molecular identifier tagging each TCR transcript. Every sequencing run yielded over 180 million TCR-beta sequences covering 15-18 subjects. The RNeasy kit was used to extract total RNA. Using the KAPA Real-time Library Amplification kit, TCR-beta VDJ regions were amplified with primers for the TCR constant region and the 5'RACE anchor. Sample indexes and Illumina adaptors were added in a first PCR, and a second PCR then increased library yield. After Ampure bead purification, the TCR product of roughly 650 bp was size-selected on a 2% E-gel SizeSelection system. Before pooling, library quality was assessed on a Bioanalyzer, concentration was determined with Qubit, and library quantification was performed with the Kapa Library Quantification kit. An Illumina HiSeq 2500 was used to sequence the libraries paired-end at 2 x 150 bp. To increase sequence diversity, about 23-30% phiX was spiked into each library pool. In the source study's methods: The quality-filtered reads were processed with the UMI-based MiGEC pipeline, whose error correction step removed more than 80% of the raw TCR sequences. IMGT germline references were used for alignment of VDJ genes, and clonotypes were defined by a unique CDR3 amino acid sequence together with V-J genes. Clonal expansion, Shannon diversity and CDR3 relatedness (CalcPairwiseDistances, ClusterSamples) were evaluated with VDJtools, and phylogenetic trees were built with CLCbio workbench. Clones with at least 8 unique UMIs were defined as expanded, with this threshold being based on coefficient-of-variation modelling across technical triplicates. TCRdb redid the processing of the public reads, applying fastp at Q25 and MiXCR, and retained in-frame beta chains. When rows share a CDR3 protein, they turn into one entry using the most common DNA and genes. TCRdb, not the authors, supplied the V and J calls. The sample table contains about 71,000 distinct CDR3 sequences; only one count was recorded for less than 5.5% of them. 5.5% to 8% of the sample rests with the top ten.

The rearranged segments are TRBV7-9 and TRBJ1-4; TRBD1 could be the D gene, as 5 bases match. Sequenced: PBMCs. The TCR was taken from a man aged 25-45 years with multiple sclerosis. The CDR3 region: CASSFWQGADEKLFF. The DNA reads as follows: TGTGCCAGCAGCTTTTGGCAAGGGGCAGATGAAAAACTGTTTTTT. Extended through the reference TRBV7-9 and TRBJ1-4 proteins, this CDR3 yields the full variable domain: DTGVSQNPRHKITKRGQNVTFRCDPISEHNRLYWYRQTLGQGPEFLTYFQNEAQLEKSRLLSDRFSAERPKGSFSTLEIQRTEQGDSAMYLCASSFWQGADEKLFFGSGTQLSVL.